This TCR beta chain was observed in a study of T cell responses to AZD1222 COVID-19 vaccine. Note on this clone: Antigen: not known.

Clones were sequenced by immunoSEQ multiplex PCR, and TCRdb holds only the in-frame ones, with some missing. The repertoire consists of around 100,000 clones, with 90% to 95% occurring once and the leading ten covering roughly 2%. The CDR3 runs to 14 residues. The germline V gene has CDR1 WSHSY and CDR2 SAAADI. Trimming cost V 4 bases and J 4 bases, with 11 bases left between them. Overall study results and limits: White British ancestry dominated among donors, who included more females, and clonal diversity was possibly underestimated.

The sequence derives from an adult in good health. The sample in question was peripheral blood, obtained on day 0 of AZD1222 vaccination. V is TRBV10-2 and J is TRBJ1-5, with a tentative D call TRBD1 (6 bases). The CDR3 is CASSATGRNQPQHF. Written as DNA, the CDR3 is TGCGCCAGCAGTGCGACAGGCCGGAATCAGCCCCAGCATTTT.